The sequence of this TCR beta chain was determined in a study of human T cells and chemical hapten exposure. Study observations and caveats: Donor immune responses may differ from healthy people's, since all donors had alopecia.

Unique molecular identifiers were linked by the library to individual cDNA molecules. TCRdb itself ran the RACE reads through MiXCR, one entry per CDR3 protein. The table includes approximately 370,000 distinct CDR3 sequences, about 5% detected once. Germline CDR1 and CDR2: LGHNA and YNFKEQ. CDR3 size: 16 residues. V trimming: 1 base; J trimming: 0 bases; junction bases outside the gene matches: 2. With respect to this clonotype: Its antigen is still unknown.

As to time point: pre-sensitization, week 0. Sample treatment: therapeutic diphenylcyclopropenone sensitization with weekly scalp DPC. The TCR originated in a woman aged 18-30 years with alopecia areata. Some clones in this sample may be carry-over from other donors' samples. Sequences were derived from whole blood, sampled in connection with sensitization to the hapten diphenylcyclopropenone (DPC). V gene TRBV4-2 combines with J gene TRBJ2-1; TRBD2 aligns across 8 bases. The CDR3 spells CASSQAGGSSYNEQFF. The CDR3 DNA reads TGTGCCAGCAGCCAAGCGGGGGGGAGCTCCTACAATGAGCAGTTCTTC.